This record looks at one T cell receptor beta chain sequence and its context. Which antigen it targets is not known. Base quality data are lacking; no much larger clone is found one base away. From the cysteine up to the phenylalanine, the CDR3 has a length of 14 residues. Left in the record is the CDR3 DNA by itself, 42 bases read in frame from the first base. CDR1 and CDR2 are read off the germline V gene (reference sequence) as SGHNT and YYREEE. V ends up 5 bases short and J 7 bases short, with an unmatched junction base count of 10. These data originate in a study of glioma-infiltrating T cells after dendritic cell vaccination (dated by TCRdb to 2016 to 2017). Study-wide context: Of the approximately 15 glioblastoma patients in the cohort, all drawn from Phase I and II dendritic cell vaccination trials, 9 were newly diagnosed and 6 had recurrent disease. Between the early 2000s and the early 2010s, patients were given autologous tumor lysate-pulsed dendritic cell vaccination. The vaccine consisted of monocyte-derived dendritic cells cultured approximately seven days with IL-4 and GM-CSF, then pulsed overnight with autologous tumor lysate. Each patient was given three intradermal dendritic cell vaccine injections, spaced two weeks apart, in the arm below the axilla. In glioblastoma patients vaccinated with dendritic cells, deep sequencing of TCR beta CDR3 regions served to measure tumor-infiltrating lymphocyte content and to compare repertoires between tumor and blood. Survival after dendritic cell vaccination was correlated with TCR sequencing metrics such as TIL content and the overlap between tumor and blood repertoires.

What the time point label conveys for this sample: after dendritic cell vaccination, including at tumor progression/relapse. Patients were selected on the basis of adequate residual fresh-frozen tumor tissue and more than two years of available survival data. Although molecular status otherwise differed among the glioblastoma patients, no patient had an isocitrate dehydrogenase mutation. PBMC were collected before vaccination, two weeks after the third vaccination, and at tumor progression when it occurred. Genomic DNA was extracted with the Qiagen DNeasy Blood extraction Kit. TCRB CDR3 regions were amplified from 2 to 2.5 ug genomic DNA, or all available DNA if less, using the immunoSEQ assay. The multiplex PCR employed 60 forward primers targeting TCR V beta segments and 13 reverse primers targeting J beta segments. To estimate reads per starting template, synthetic control templates were spiked into each sample at limiting dilution. The Illumina HiSeq System generated sequencing reads of 87 bp. As for the original processing: PCR and sequencing errors were removed by a nearest neighbor algorithm that merged closely related sequences. TCR overlap was measured as the percentage of unique tumor TCR beta sequences that were also present in the peripheral blood of the same patient. As stored in TCRdb, this immuneACCESS dataset retains in-frame rearrangements with V and J assigned. A fraction of the clones does not appear; measured against another copy, unresolved V genes explain less than half of the discrepancy, and the remainder lacks a known reason. From that table come the V and J calls and clone size; the DNA was used to work out D and trimming. This sample is represented by about 46,000 clones; around 91% of them were singletons. The ten largest clonotypes hold around 5% of the sample.

The investigation overall reported the following: After dendritic cell vaccination, a higher estimated pretreatment TIL content predicted longer time to progression and longer overall survival. TCR clonality showed no direct relationship with survival, which suggests that a diverse polyclonal response may matter. The cohort was small and heterogeneous, and full blood and tumor sets were available for few patients, with initial-recurrent tumor pairs available for even fewer patients. The TCR overlap response model with three groups was called speculative and said to need prospective validation.

The receptor chain draws on TRBV5-4 and TRBJ2-7, with 9 central nucleotides matching TRBD1. The source material was blood, sampled after dendritic cell vaccination. The receptor's source is a human donor with glioblastoma. The encoded CDR3 is CASRLTGGVSEQYF. In nucleotide form, the sequence is TGTGCCAGCAGGTTGACAGGGGGGGTTTCAGAGCAGTACTTC.